This T cell receptor (beta chain) was identified during a study of OX40 agonist ivuxolimab in advanced cancers. Across the whole study: The patients received ivuxolimab by intravenous route every 2 weeks at 0.01 to 10 mg/kg. Having had anti-PD-1, anti-PD-L1 or anti-CTLA-4 therapy before was allowed, and about 40% had some.

This clone was seen only a few times. Its antigen is unidentified. TCRdb's table, derived via immunoSEQ multiplex PCR, lists solely in-frame clones and lacks some. The profile shows fewer than 85,000 clones, around 86% of them singletons. Study-level points and caveats: By week 6 at 0.1 to 3.0 mg/kg, blood CD4+ and CD8+ T cells had expanded clonally. Certain nonresponders likewise exhibited a low normalized T-cell clonal expansion.

The source was CD4+ or CD8+ T cells sorted from blood, collected in a trial of the OX40 agonist ivuxolimab. The clonotype comes from an adult with an advanced solid tumor such as melanoma, head and neck, liver or kidney cancer.

CDR3 coding DNA: TGTGCCAGCAGCTTGGGCGGATTAACCTACGAGCAGTACTTC. This gives the protein CASSLGGLTYEQYF. This chain uses TRBV5-4 with TRBJ2-7, with D uncertain. V was cut by 0 bases and J by 2 bases, with 9 bases left in between. The CDR3 loop spans 14 amino acids. From germline, CDR1 is SGHNT and CDR2 YYREEE (reference sequence).